Listed here are 25 T cell receptor beta chains from one sample, sequenced in a study of blood T cells in healthy people across ages. A second PCR of about 7 to 12 cycles used a sample-barcoded 5' primer and a J-beta primer mix. TCRdb analysed the 5' RACE reads with MiXCR anew, one entry per CDR3 protein. The profile shows just under 750,000 distinct CDR3 sequences, 20% to 25% of them singletons. Sequencing used blood. Source of these receptors: a man aged 70 or older in good health.

V is TRBV7-2 and J is TRBJ1-1; no clear D gene. The germline V and J ends were trimmed by 1 base and 2 bases, with 11 bases remaining between them. The CDR3 has 15 residues. Germline values: CDR1 SGHTA, CDR2 FQGNSA. Written as DNA, the CDR3 is TGTGCCAGCAGCTTAGATTGGCGGGGTAACACTGAAGCTTTCTTT. This encodes CASSLDWRGNTEAFF.

This clonotype was counted a few times. The chain employs TRBV12-3 or TRBV12-4 and TRBJ1-4; D possibly corresponds to TRBD1 (6 bases). The CDR3 runs 17 residues. The V end lost 0 bases, the J end lost 0 bases, and 11 bases lay between the germline ends. The DNA for the CDR3 is TGTGCCAGCAGTTTAGCACGGGGGCTTGCAACTAATGAAAAACTGTTTTTT. It yields the protein CASSLARGLATNEKLFF.

The table lists this clonotype with a few counts. The rearrangement links TRBV10-3 to TRBJ2-3; 8 nucleotides agree with TRBD2. The CDR3 contains 15 residues. Germline loops: CDR1 ENHRY, CDR2 SYGVKD. V trimming: 3 bases; J trimming: 7 bases; junction bases outside the gene matches: 9. The CDR3 nucleotides read TGTGCCATCAGTGATAGTAGCGGGACTTCATATACGCAGTATTTT. This translates into CAISDSSGTSYTQYF.

This clonotype was counted between two and nine times. The rearrangement links TRBV5-6 to TRBJ2-5; no clear D. The J call is in doubt because the DNA end fits TRBJ2-7 better. Germline V gives CDR1 SGHDT, CDR2 YYEEEE. The CDR3 totals 15 residues. The CDR3 DNA is TGTGCCAGCAGCTTGGGTTCCGACTCTACCTACGAGCAGTACGTC. It translates to CASSLGSDSTYEQYV.

This chain links TRBV7-3 with TRBJ2-1, with 7 bases fitting TRBD2. This CDR3 has 15 amino acids. The germline V gene has CDR1 SGHTA and CDR2 FQGTGA. Trimming took 2 bases from V and 6 from J; bases not matched to a gene: 7. DNA of the CDR3: TGTGCCAGCAGCTTATTAGGCGGGAGTCTCAATGAGCAGTTCTTC. It yields the protein CASSLLGGSLNEQFF. Full variable domain (rest looked up from reference TRBV7-3 and TRBJ2-1): GAGVSQTPSNKVTEKGKYVELRCDPISGHTALYWYRQSLGQGPEFLIYFQGTGAADDSGLPNDRFFAVRPEGSVSTLKIQRTERGDSAVYLCASSLLGGSLNEQFFGPGTRLTVL.

This clonotype was observed a handful of times. The chain recombines TRBV12-3 or TRBV12-4 with TRBJ2-3; D possibly uses TRBD1 or TRBD2 (5 bases each). The CDR3 contains 16 residues. Trimming pared 5 bases from V and 2 bases from J, leaving 17 bases between. As DNA, the CDR3 is TGTGCCAGCAGTCCCCGAGGGACCCCGAACACAGATACGCAGTATTTT. Protein product: CASSPRGTPNTDTQYF.

The rearrangement links TRBV6-6 to TRBJ1-5, with a weak D call TRBD1 (6 bases). The CDR3 runs to 15 residues. Germline V gene lookup returns CDR1 MNHNY and CDR2 SVGAGI (reference sequence). V lost 6 bases, J lost 3 bases, and 15 bases lay in between. In DNA, the CDR3 is TGTGCCAGCAGCATCGGGCAGGGGAACAATCAGCCCCAGCATTTT. Its protein product is CASSIGQGNNQPQHF.

This clonotype came up a few times. V gene TRBV24-1 combines with J gene TRBJ1-6; 7 nucleotides line up with TRBD1. The length of the CDR3 is 13 residues. With 9 bases clipped from V and 5 bases from J, the junction kept 3 bases outside the gene matches. Germline lookup yields CDR1 KGHDR and CDR2 SFDVKD. The CDR3 coding sequence is TGTGCCACCCAGGGACAGAATAATTCACCCCTCCACTTT. It yields the protein CATQGQNNSPLHF.

In this sample, this clonotype turned up a few times. The chain links TRBV2 to TRBJ1-2; D not certain. The CDR3 contains 14 residues. Germline V gene sequence: CDR1 SNHLY, CDR2 FYNNEI. The V end was cut by 4 bases, the J end by 2 bases, with 11 bases between. The CDR3 DNA reads as TGTGCCAGCAGTGGAGAGAGGGTGAACTATGGCTACACCTTC. Protein: CASSGERVNYGYTF. Filled out from reference TRBV2 and TRBJ1-2, the complete variable domain reads EPEVTQTPSHQVTQMGQEVILRCVPISNHLYFYWYRQILGQKVEFLVSFYNNEISEKSEIFDDQFSVERPDGSNFTLKIRSTKLEDSAMYFCASSGERVNYGYTFGSGTRLTVV.

This clonotype was detected only a few times. This chain joins TRBV29-1 and TRBJ2-2, with a possible D match to TRBD2 (6 bases). The CDR3 extends over 11 amino acids. Germline lookup yields CDR1 SQVTM and CDR2 ANQGSEA. Trimming cost V 4 bases and J 6 bases, with 6 bases left between them. Here the CDR3 reads CSVAGAGELFF. In DNA, the CDR3 is TGCAGCGTTGCGGGGGCCGGGGAGCTGTTTTTT.

This clonotype has just a few counts. The rearrangement links TRBV2 to TRBJ2-5; D is unclear. The V gene's germline CDR1 is SNHLY and CDR2 FYNNEI. V was trimmed by 7 bases and J by 11 bases, leaving 17 bases between them. The CDR3 is made up of 12 amino acids. The chain's CDR3 is CASTPGWQEQYF. CDR3 coding DNA: TGTGCCAGCACCCCCGGCTGGCAAGAGCAGTACTTC. Using reference TRBV2 and TRBJ2-5 for the parts outside the CDR3, the full variable domain is EPEVTQTPSHQVTQMGQEVILRCVPISNHLYFYWYRQILGQKVEFLVSFYNNEISEKSEIFDDQFSVERPDGSNFTLKIRSTKLEDSAMYFCASTPGWQEQYFGPGTRLLVL.

Only a few counts were recorded for this clonotype. V gene TRBV5-1 combines with J gene TRBJ2-3, with TRBD1 matching 11 bases. The CDR3 is made up of 14 amino acids. The ends lost 5 bases at V and 5 bases at J; junction bases unmatched: 4. Germline CDR1 SGHRS, CDR2 YFSETQ. CDR3 in DNA: TGCGCCAGCAGATGGACAGGGGGCATAGATACGCAGTATTTT. This gives the protein CASRWTGGIDTQYF.

The chain has TRBV12-3 or TRBV12-4 and TRBJ2-5, with no clear D. V lost 1 base and J lost 0, with 9 bases in between. The CDR3 extends over 15 amino acids. As DNA, the CDR3 is TGTGCCAGCAGTTTAGGTTTGGGGAACCAAGAGACCCAGTACTTC. Protein sequence: CASSLGLGNQETQYF.

This clonotype has a handful of counts. The rearrangement joins TRBV18 to TRBJ1-4; the D is unclear. The germline V gene encodes CDR1 KGHSH and CDR2 LQKENI. The CDR3 is 14 residues long. Trimming stripped 4 bases from V and 1 base from J, with 7 bases between. The CDR3 region is CASSLQITNEKLFF. As DNA, the CDR3 is TGTGCCAGCTCACTTCAGATAACTAATGAAAAACTGTTTTTT. Supplemented by reference TRBV18 and TRBJ1-4, the full variable domain reads NAGVMQNPRHLVRRRGQEARLRCSPMKGHSHVYWYRQLPEEGLKFMVYLQKENIIDESGMPKERFSAEFPKEGPSILRIQQVVRGDSAAYFCASSLQITNEKLFFGSGTQLSVL.

V is TRBV7-8 and J is TRBJ2-7, with D unresolved. There are 15 residues in the CDR3. Germline lookup yields CDR1 SGHVS and CDR2 FQNEAQ. V was cut by 1 base and J by 1 base, with 11 bases left in between. CDR3 region: CASSLEGSGSYEQYV. The CDR3 DNA follows: TGTGCCAGCAGCTTAGAGGGCTCGGGTTCCTACGAGCAGTACGTC.

This clonotype was found a few times. The chain combines TRBV19 with TRBJ2-3; D is possibly TRBD2 (6 bases). The CDR3 loop spans 16 amino acids. The germline gives CDR1 LNHDA, CDR2 SQIVND (reference sequence). V was pared by 4 bases and J by 6 bases, with 20 bases between. CDR3 nucleotide sequence: TGTGCCAGTAGTAAATTGGGGTCGACTAGGGAGGATACGCAGTATTTT. As protein: CASSKLGSTREDTQYF.

This clonotype has at least ten counts. V usage is TRBV29-1 and J usage is TRBJ2-2, with unresolved D. Germline values: CDR1 SQVTM, CDR2 ANQGSEA. The CDR3 spans 13 residues. V lost 2 bases and J 1 base, leaving 5 bases between the germline ends. CDR3 nucleotide sequence: TGCAGCGTTGAAAGTCAGAACACCGGGGAGCTGTTTTTT. As protein: CSVESQNTGELFF.

The rearrangement joins TRBV12-3 or TRBV12-4 to TRBJ2-1, with 9 bases aligning to TRBD2. CDR3 size: 15 residues. The V segment lost 4 bases and the J segment 6 bases; nucleotides outside the gene matches: 7. The CDR3 DNA reads TGTGCCAGCAGTTCTGCAGGGACTAGCTTCAATGAGCAGTTCTTC. As protein: CASSSAGTSFNEQFF.

This clonotype was seen at least ten times. The genes are TRBV24-1 and TRBJ2-1, with 8 positions matching TRBD2. The germline V gene encodes CDR1 KGHDR and CDR2 SFDVKD. The junction had 7 bases not matched to a gene; V was cut back by 7 bases and J by 0 bases. The length of the CDR3 is 16 residues. The CDR3 protein is CATSRGGQGSYNEQFF. The CDR3 DNA is TGTGCCACCAGCCGGGGGGGCCAGGGCTCCTACAATGAGCAGTTCTTC.

This clonotype has more than one count but fewer than ten. At one of its ends the junction is not consistent with the germline gene, which may arise from a read error. The rearrangement uses TRBV29-1 and TRBJ1-2, with 7 nucleotides matching TRBD1. The CDR3 has 13 amino acids. Germline V gene data show CDR1 as SQVTM and CDR2 as ANQGSEA. CDR3 sequence (DNA): TGTAGCGTTGAGACCGGGACAGACTATGGCTACACCTTC. It yields the protein CSVETGTDYGYTF.

Notes on this clonotype: The junction departs from germline at one end; a sequencing error may be responsible. The chain has TRBV12-3 or TRBV12-4 and TRBJ2-3, with TRBD2 matching 8 bases. This CDR3 region has 15 residues. The CDR3 DNA follows: TGTGCCAGCAGTTCCCAAAGCGGGAGTACAGATGCGCAGTATTTT. Translating gives CASSSQSGSTDAQYF.

V and J are TRBV5-1 and TRBJ2-1; 7 positions agree with TRBD1. This CDR3 region has 15 residues. Trimming took 3 bases from V and 0 from J; bases not matched to a gene: 3. Germline V gives CDR1 SGHRS, CDR2 YFSETQ. The CDR3 bases are TGCGCCAGCAGCTCTGACAGGGCCTCCTACAATGAGCAGTTCTTC. It is translated as CASSSDRASYNEQFF. The full variable domain, rest sourced from reference TRBV5-1 and TRBJ2-1, is KAGVTQTPRYLIKTRGQQVTLSCSPISGHRSVSWYQQTPGQGLQFLFEYFSETQRNKGNFPGRFSGRQFSNSRSEMNVSTLELGDSALYLCASSSDRASYNEQFFGPGTRLTVL.

Concerning this clonotype itself: A much larger clone sits a single nucleotide away, making a read error possible. This CDR3 is CASTPGYTEAFF. The CDR3 nucleotides are TGTGCCAGCACCCCGGGGTACACTGAAGCTTTCTTT. The rearrangement links TRBV12-3 or TRBV12-4 to TRBJ1-1; no clear D. This CDR3 has 12 residues. V lost 7 bases and J 3 bases, leaving 9 bases between the germline ends.

J is TRBJ1-1 and V is TRBV29-1; TRBD1 is a possible D gene (5 bases). The V gene lost 1 base and the J gene lost 5 bases, with 14 bases spanning the gap. Germline V gene lookup returns CDR1 SQVTM and CDR2 ANQGSEA. This CDR3 is 14 amino acids long. Written as DNA, the CDR3 is TGCAGCGTTGAAGTAAGGGGAAGGGTGACTGAAGCTTTCTTT. Translated: CSVEVRGRVTEAFF. The variable domain in full, completed from reference TRBV29-1 and TRBJ1-1, reads SAVISQKPSRDICQRGTSLTIQCQVDSQVTMMFWYRQQPGQSLTLIATANQGSEATYESGFVIDKFPISRPNLTFSTLTVSNMSPEDSSIYLCSVEVRGRVTEAFFGQGTRLTVV.

Only a few counts were recorded for this clonotype. A junction boundary mismatches the germline segment, possibly from a read error. This chain links TRBV4-3 with TRBJ2-1, with 8 bases fitting TRBD1. CDR1 and CDR2 from the germline V gene are LGHNA and YSLEER. The CDR3 spans 16 residues. CDR3 nucleotide sequence: TGCGCCAGCAGCCAGACGGACAGGGCAACTTACAGTGAGCAGTTCTTC. The encoded protein is CASSQTDRATYSEQFF.